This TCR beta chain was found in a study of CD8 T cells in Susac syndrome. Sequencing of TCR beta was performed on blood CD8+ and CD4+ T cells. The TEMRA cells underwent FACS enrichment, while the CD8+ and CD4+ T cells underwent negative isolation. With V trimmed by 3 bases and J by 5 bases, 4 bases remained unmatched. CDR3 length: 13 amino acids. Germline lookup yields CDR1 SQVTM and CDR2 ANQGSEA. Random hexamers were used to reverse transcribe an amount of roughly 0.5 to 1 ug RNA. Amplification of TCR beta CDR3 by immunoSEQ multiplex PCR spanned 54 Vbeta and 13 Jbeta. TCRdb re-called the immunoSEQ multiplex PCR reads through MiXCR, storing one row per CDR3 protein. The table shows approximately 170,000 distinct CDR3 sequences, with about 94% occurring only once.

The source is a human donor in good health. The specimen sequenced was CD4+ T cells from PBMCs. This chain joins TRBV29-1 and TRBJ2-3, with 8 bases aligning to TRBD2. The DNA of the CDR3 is TGCAGCGTTGATCGGGGGGGCGAAGATACGCAGTATTTT. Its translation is CSVDRGGEDTQYF.